The sequence of this TCR beta chain was determined in a study of cytomegalovirus exposure and HLA in healthy donors. Whole-study context: Counted in an early data release were about 85 million unique TCRs from HLA-typed donors.

13 Jbeta primers and 60 Vbeta primers were used for the PCR. Libraries were prepared by immunoSEQ multiplex PCR; TCRdb keeps only in-frame clonotypes and omits some of them. The data show under 200,000 clones, with just under 80% seen just once and 0.95% to 1.5% held by the top ten. Study-wide results and caveats: CMV serostatus was the sole immune exposure data available. Listed as cytomegalovirus-associated were 164 TCR beta chains.

J gave up 8 bases and V 6 bases, and 9 bases lay outside the gene matches. The germline V gene encodes CDR1 MDHEN and CDR2 SYDVKM. This CDR3 region has 13 residues. This clone showed up just a few times. As yet, its antigen is unknown. The chain combines TRBV28 with TRBJ1-2; 7 bases agree with TRBD1. Sequencing was done on a sample of PBMCs. This clonotype originated in a woman aged 50 to 65 in good health and CMV-seronegative. The CDR3 bases are TGTGCCAGCAGGATAACAGGGGCGGCCGGCTACACCTTC. It encodes CASRITGAAGYTF.